Reported below is one T cell receptor (beta chain). The data originate from a study of blood T cell repertoires in COVID-19. Study-level information: Sites in the United States, Italy and Spain provided acute and convalescent COVID-19 samples. PBMCs, B-cell-depleted T cells, or T cells provided the cDNA or gDNA that made up the material.

Per the original methods: Amplification of reference gene primers was used by the study to estimate nucleated cell counts. Sequencing was performed with immunoSEQ multiplex PCR; in TCRdb, only in-frame clones are kept and a portion is missing. V and J calls and clone size are copied from that table; D and trimming were computed from the DNA. The data hold tens of thousands of clones, with roughly 75% observed a single time. This CDR3 comprises 12 residues. CDR1 is SEHNR and CDR2 is FQNEAQ in the germline V gene (reference sequence). V was cut by 5 bases and J by 6 bases, with 10 bases left in between.

This TCR came from a woman between 50 and 59 years old with acute or convalescent COVID-19. This sequence joins TRBV7-9 and TRBJ1-1; possibly TRBD1 for D (6 bases). Sequenced sample: peripheral blood. The CDR3 DNA reads as TGTGCCAGCAGCACCCGACAGGCTGAAGCTTTCTTT. As protein: CASSTRQAEAFF.